A single T cell receptor (beta chain) is shown here with its context. Method: immunoSEQ multiplex PCR; TCRdb's copy keeps in-frame clones and lacks some. The top ten clones hold over 4% of a sample with about 40,000 clones, 80% to 90% of them seen once. The data derive from a study of T cell changes during pregnancy in multiple sclerosis. V was pared by 1 base and J by 0 bases, with 6 bases of the junction left unmatched. Per germline, CDR1 PRHDT and CDR2 FYEKMQ (reference sequence). There are 17 residues in the CDR3. The chain uses TRBV13 and TRBJ2-1, with 7 bases aligning to TRBD2. Material: peripheral blood, obtained in the first trimester of pregnancy. The sequence came from a female donor in good health, enrolled as a control in a pregnancy study. The CDR3 nucleotides read TGTGCCAGCAGCTTAGAGGCTAGCGGATCCTCCTACAATGAGCAGTTCTTC. It encodes CASSLEASGSSYNEQFF.